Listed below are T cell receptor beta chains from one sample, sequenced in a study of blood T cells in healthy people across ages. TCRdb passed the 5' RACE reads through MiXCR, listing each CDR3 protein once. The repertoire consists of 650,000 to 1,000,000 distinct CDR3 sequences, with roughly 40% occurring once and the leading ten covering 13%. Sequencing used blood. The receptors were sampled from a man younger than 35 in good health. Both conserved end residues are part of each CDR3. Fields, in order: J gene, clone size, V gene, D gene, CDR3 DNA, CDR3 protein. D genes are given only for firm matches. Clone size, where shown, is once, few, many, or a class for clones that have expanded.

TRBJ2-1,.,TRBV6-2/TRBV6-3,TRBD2,TGTGCCAGCAGCACCCCAGCGGGGGCCAGTTACAATGAGCAGTTCTTC,CASSTPAGASYNEQFF
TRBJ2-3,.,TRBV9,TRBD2,TGTGCCAGCAGCGGGGGGACTACCACAAGCACAGATACGCAGTATTTT,CASSGGTTTSTDTQYF
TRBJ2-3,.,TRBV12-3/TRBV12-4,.,TGTGCCAGCAGTTTTCGGGGGGGGACAGATGCGCAGTATTTT,CASSFRGGTDAQYF
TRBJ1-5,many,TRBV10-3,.,TGTGCCATCAGTGAGTCGACTTTTCCAGGGCATCAGCCCCAGCATTTT,CAISESTFPGHQPQHF
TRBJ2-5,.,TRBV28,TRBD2,TGTGCCAGCACCTTAGCGGGGCAGGGGTCGGAGACCCAGTACTTC,CASTLAGQGSETQYF
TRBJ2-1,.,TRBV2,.,TGTACCAGCAGGGTTACAGGGTCTGAACTCAATGAGCAGTTCTTC,CTSRVTGSELNEQFF
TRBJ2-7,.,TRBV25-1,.,TGTGCCAGCAGTGAATTGGACCTATCCTACGAGCAGTACTTC,CASSELDLSYEQYF
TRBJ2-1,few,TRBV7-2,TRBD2,TGTGCCAGCAGCCCGCACATGGGAGGGGAGACCCAGTTCTTC,CASSPHMGGETQFF
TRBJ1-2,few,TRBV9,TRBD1,TGTGCCAGCAGCGTAGCCGGGACAGAACGCCCCGGGTGGGGAGGCTACACCTTC,CASSVAGTERPGWGGYTF
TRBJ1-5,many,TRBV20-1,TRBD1,TGCAGTGCCCCCACGGGATCAGGGGGATTGGGACCTTTGCGGCAGCCCCAGCATTTT,CSAPTGSGGLGPLRQPQHF
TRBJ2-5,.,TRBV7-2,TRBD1,TGTGCCAGCAGCGAAGGACCCTGGGACAGAGACAATGAGCAGTACTTC,CASSEGPWDRDNEQYF
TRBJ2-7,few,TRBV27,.,TGTGCCAGCAGTTTATCGATTCTAGTAAACGAGCAGTACTTC,CASSLSILVNEQYF
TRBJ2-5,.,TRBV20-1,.,TGCAGTGCTAACGGGGGGCGGGAGACCCAGTACTTC,CSANGGRETQYF
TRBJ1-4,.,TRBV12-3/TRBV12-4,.,TGTGCCAGCAGTTTACGAAGAACTAATGAAAAACTGTTTTTT,CASSLRRTNEKLFF
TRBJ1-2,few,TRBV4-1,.,TGCGCCAGCAGCCAAGATCTTGGCAGGGGAGGCTACACCTTC,CASSQDLGRGGYTF
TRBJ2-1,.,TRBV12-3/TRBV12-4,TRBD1,TGTGCCAGCAATTCAGGACAGGGTCCGGGATACAATGAGCAGTTCTTC,CASNSGQGPGYNEQFF
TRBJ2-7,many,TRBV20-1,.,TGCAGTGCTAGAGGGGTCCATCAGGGTCATCGCGAGCAGTACTTC,CSARGVHQGHREQYF
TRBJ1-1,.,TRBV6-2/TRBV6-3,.,TGTGCCAGCAGTCTCCGGACCCCCGGAAGGTCTGAAGCTTTCTTT,CASSLRTPGRSEAFF
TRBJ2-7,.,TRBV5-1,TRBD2,TGCGCCAGCAGCTTCGGGACTAGCGAGAGCTACGAGCAGTACTTC,CASSFGTSESYEQYF
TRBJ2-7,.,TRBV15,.,TGTGCCACCAGCAGAGAGGATCACGAGCAGTACTTC,CATSREDHEQYF
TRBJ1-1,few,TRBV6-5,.,TGTGCCAGCAGTACCGAGGGGTACCGGAACACTGAAGCTTTCTTT,CASSTEGYRNTEAFF
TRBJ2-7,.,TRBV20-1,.,TGCAGTGCTAGCGGAAGTGGGTCCTACGAGCAGTACTTC,CSASGSGSYEQYF
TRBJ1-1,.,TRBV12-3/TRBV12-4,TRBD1,TGTGCCAGCGGGGGACAGGGGGCGGGTGAAGCTTTCTTT,CASGGQGAGEAFF
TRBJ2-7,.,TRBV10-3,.,TGTGCCATCAGTGAATATTCCTACGGAGGACACGAGCAGTACTTC,CAISEYSYGGHEQYF
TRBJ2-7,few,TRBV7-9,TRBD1,TGTGCCAGCAGCTTCCGGACAGGGCGTGAGCAGTACTTC,CASSFRTGREQYF
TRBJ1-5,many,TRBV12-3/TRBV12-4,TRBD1,TGTGCCAGCAGTCTCACCGGGACAGGGGATCAGCCCCAGCATTTT,CASSLTGTGDQPQHF
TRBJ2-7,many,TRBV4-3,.,TGCGCCAGCAGCCAAGAGGTGGGGGGCTCCTACGAGCAGTACTTC,CASSQEVGGSYEQYF
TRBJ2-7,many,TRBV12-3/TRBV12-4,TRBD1,TGTGCCAGCAGTCTCCTGGACAGGCCGTACGAGCAGTACTTC,CASSLLDRPYEQYF
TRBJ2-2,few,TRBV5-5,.,TGTGCCAGCAGCTTCAGATGGGGAAACACCGGGGAGCTGTTTTTT,CASSFRWGNTGELFF
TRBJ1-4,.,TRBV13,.,TGTGCCAGCAGCCTAACAAAAATTGGGACGAATGAAAAACTGTTTTTT,CASSLTKIGTNEKLFF
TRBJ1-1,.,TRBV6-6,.,TGTGCCAGCAGTTACAGCGTGACAGGGAACACTGAAGCTTTCTTT,CASSYSVTGNTEAFF
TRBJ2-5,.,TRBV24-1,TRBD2,TGTGCCACCAGTGATTCCGGGACTAGGTGGGAGACCCAGTACTTC,CATSDSGTRWETQYF
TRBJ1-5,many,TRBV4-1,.,TGCGCCAGCAGCCTCCTTAGTGGGTTCAATCAGCCCCAGCATTTT,CASSLLSGFNQPQHF
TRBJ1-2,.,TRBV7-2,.,TGTGCCAGCAGCTCAACCGGGCCGTTGGGTGGCTACACCTTC,CASSSTGPLGGYTF
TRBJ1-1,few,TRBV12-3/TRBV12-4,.,TGTGCCAGCCACCATGGCCTAGCTTCTGAAGCTTTCTTT,CASHHGLASEAFF
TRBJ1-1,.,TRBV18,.,TGTGCCAGCTTTCTAGAAGATGAAGCTTTCTTT,CASFLEDEAFF
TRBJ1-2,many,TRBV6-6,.,TGTGCCAGCAGTTACCGGGAATCTGGCTACACCTTC,CASSYRESGYTF
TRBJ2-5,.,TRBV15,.,TGTGCCACCAGCCCTCGCGGGAAACCCCAAGAGACCCAGTACTTC,CATSPRGKPQETQYF
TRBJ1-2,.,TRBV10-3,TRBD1,TGCGCCATCAGTAAAGCAGACAGGGCAAGCGGCTACACCTTC,CAISKADRASGYTF
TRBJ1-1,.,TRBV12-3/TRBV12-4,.,TGTGCCAGCAGCGTAGTCCGGGGGACTGAAGCTTTCTTT,CASSVVRGTEAFF
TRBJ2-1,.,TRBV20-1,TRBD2,TGCAGTGCTAGAGGACTAGCGGGGGGTCCAGGTTTTCCCCATGAGCAGTTCTTC,CSARGLAGGPGFPHEQFF
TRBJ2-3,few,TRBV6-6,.,TGTGCCAGCAGTTCCTACAGGGCCTCCACAGATACGCAGTATTTT,CASSSYRASTDTQYF
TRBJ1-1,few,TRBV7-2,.,TGTGCCAGCAGCTTTGCAGCAAACACTGAAGCTTTCTTT,CASSFAANTEAFF
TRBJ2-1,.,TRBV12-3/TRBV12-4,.,TGTGCCAGCACCACTAGTTTGAATGAGCAGTTCTTC,CASTTSLNEQFF
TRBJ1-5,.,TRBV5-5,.,TGTGCCAGCAGCTTGGTCGGCAGGGTAGGAGTCAATCAGCCCCAGCATTTT,CASSLVGRVGVNQPQHF
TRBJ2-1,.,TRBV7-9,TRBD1,TGTGCCAGCGGCTTCCCCTGGGACAGGGAAAGAGGTGAGCAGTTCTTC,CASGFPWDRERGEQFF
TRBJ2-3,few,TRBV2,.,TGTGCCAGCAGTGAGGCCCGCCGAGATACGCAGTATTTT,CASSEARRDTQYF
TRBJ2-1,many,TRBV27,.,TGTGCCAGCAGTTTAATAGGCGGGGAGCAGTTCTTC,CASSLIGGEQFF
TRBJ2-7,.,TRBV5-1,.,TGCGCCAGCAGATACTCCGGGACCCTCTCGCAGTACTTC,CASRYSGTLSQYF
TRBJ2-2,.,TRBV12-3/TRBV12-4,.,TGTGCCTGCAGTCCGGGACATATGAGGGAGCTGTTTTTT,CACSPGHMRELFF
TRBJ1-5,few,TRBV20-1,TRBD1,TGCAGTGCGAAAGACAGGGGGTTAAGCAATCAGCCCCAGCATTTT,CSAKDRGLSNQPQHF
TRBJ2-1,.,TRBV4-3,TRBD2,TGCGCCAGCAGCCAAAGCGGGGGGAGGCATGAGCAGTTCTTC,CASSQSGGRHEQFF
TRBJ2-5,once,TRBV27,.,TGTGCCAGCAGCCAAAAAGGGGCAGAAAACAATGAGCAGTACTTC,CASSQKGAENNEQYF
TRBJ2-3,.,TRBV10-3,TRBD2,TGTGCCATCAGCCTGGCTAGCGGGATCGACACAGATACGCAGTATTTT,CAISLASGIDTDTQYF
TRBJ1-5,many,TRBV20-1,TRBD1,TGCAGTGCATTCCCGGGGACAGGGGGGGACAATCAGCCCCAGCATTTT,CSAFPGTGGDNQPQHF
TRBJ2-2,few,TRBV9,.,TGTGCCAGCAGCGTAGAGGCCCCCGGGGAGCTGTTTTTT,CASSVEAPGELFF
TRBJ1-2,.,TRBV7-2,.,TGTGCCAGCAGCGCCTCGAGATGTGGCTACACCTTC,CASSASRCGYTF